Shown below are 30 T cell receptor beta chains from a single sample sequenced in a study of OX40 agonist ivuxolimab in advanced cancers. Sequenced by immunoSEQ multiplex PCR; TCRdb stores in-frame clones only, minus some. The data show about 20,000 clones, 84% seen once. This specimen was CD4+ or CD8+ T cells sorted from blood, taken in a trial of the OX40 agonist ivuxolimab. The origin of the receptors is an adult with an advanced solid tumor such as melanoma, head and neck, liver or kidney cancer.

CDR3 sequence: CASSLGLGGSNQPQHF. CDR3 in DNA: TGTGCCAGCAGCTTAGGGCTAGGGGGCAGCAATCAGCCCCAGCATTTT. V usage is TRBV7-2 and J usage is TRBJ1-5, with 7 bases matching TRBD1. The CDR3 is 16 amino acids. CDR1 is SGHTA and CDR2 is FQGNSA in the germline V gene. V gave up 1 base and J gave up 1 base; unmatched junction bases: 4.

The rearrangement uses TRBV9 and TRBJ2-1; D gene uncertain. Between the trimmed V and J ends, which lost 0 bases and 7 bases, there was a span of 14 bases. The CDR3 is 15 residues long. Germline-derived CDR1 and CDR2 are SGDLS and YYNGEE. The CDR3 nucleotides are TGTGCCAGCAGCGTAGGTCTAGGCCTGGGGAATGAGCAGTTCTTC. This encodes CASSVGLGLGNEQFF.

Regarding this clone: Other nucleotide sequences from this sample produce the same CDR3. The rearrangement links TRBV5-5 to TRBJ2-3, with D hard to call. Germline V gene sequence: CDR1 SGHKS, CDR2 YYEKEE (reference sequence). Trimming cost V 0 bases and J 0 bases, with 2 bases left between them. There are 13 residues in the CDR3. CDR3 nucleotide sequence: TGTGCCAGCAGCTTGGTGAGCACAGATACGCAGTATTTT. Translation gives CASSLVSTDTQYF.

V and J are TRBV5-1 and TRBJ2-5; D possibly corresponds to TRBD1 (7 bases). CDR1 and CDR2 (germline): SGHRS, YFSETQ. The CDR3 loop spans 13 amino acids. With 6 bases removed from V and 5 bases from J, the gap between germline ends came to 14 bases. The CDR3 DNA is TGCGCCAGCAAGACAGGGAGGATGGAGACCCAGTACTTC. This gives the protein CASKTGRMETQYF.

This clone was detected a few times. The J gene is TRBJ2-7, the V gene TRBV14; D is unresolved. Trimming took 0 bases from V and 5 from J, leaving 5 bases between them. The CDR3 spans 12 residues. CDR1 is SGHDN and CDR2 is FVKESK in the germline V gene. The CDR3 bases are TGTGCCAGCAGCCAAGATACCAACGAGCAGTACTTC. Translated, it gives CASSQDTNEQYF.

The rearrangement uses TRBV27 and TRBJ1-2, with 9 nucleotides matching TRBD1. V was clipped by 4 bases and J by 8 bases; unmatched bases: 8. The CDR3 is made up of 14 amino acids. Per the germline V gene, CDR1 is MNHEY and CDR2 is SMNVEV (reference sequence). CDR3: CASSSGTGWAGYTF. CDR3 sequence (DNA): TGTGCCAGCAGTTCCGGGACAGGGTGGGCCGGCTACACCTTC.

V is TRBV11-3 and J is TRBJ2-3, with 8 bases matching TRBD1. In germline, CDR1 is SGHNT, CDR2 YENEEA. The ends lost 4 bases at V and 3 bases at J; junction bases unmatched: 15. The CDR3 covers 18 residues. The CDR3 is CASSSGPGQGALTDTQYF. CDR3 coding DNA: TGTGCCAGCAGCTCAGGCCCCGGGCAGGGGGCACTGACAGATACGCAGTATTTT.

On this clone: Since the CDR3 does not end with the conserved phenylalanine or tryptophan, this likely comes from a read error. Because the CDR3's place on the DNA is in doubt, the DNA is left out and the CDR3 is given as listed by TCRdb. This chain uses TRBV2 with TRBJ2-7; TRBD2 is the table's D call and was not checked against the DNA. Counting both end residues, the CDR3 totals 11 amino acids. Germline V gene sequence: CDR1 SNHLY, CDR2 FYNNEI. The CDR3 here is CASSVIRDSVL.

The DNA for the CDR3 is TGTGCCAGCTTCCCTGGGTACTCTGGAAACACCATATATTTT. This sequence encodes CASFPGYSGNTIYF. This chain connects TRBV6-1 to TRBJ1-3; D is ambiguous. Germline loops: CDR1 MNHNS, CDR2 SASEGT. The CDR3 covers 14 residues. With 8 bases removed from V and 0 bases from J, the gap between germline ends came to 11 bases.

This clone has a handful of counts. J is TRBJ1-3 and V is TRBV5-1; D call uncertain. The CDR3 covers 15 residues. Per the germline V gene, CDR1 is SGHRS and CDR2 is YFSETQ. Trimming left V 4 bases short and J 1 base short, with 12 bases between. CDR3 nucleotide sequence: TGCGCCAGCAGCCCTACACCCTTATCTGGAAACACCATATATTTT. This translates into CASSPTPLSGNTIYF.

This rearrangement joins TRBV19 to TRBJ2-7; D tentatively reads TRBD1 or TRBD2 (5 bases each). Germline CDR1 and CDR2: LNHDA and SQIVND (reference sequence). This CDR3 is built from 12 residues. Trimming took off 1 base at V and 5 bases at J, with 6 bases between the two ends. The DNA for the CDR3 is TGTGCCAGTAGTATAGGGGGGAACGAGCAGTACTTC. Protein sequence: CASSIGGNEQYF. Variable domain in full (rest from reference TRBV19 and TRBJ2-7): DGGITQSPKYLFRKEGQNVTLSCEQNLNHDAMYWYRQDPGQGLRLIYYSQIVNDFQKGDIAEGYSVSREKKESFPLTVTSAQKNPTAFYLCASSIGGNEQYFGPGTRLTVT.

The CDR3 protein is CASSPDEWNYGYTF. CDR3 coding DNA: TGTGCCAGCAGTCCGGACGAGTGGAACTATGGCTACACCTTC. This chain connects TRBV6-5 to TRBJ1-2; D unclear. Germline V gene sequence: CDR1 MNHEY, CDR2 SVGAGI. With 5 bases removed from V and 2 bases from J, the gap between germline ends came to 12 bases. This CDR3 has 14 amino acids.

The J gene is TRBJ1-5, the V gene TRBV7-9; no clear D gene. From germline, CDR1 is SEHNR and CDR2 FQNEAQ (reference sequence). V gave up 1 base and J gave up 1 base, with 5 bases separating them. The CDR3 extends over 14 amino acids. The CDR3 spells CASSLVTSNQPQHF. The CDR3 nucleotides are TGTGCCAGCAGCTTAGTCACAAGCAATCAGCCCCAGCATTTT.

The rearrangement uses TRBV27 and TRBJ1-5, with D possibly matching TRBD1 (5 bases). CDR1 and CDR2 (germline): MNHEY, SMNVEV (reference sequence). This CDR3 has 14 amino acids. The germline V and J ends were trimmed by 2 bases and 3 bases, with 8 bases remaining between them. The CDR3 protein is CASSLKGFNQPQHF. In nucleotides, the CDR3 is TGTGCCAGCAGTTTAAAGGGGTTCAATCAGCCCCAGCATTTT.

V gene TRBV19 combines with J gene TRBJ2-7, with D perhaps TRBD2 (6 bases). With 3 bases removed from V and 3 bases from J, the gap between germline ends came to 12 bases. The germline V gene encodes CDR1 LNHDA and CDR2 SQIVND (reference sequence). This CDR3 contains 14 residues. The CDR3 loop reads CASSMPMGGYEQYF. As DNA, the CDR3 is TGTGCCAGTAGTATGCCAATGGGGGGCTACGAGCAGTACTTC.

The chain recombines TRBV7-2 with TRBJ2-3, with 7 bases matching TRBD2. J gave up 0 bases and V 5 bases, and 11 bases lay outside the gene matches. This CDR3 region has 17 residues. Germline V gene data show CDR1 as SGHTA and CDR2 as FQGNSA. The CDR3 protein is CASSPTTSALSTDTQYF. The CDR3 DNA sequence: TGTGCCAGCAGCCCGACCACTAGCGCCCTTAGCACAGATACGCAGTATTTT. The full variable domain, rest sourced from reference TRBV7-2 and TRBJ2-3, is GAGVSQSPSNKVTEKGKDVELRCDPISGHTALYWYRQSLGQGLEFLIYFQGNSAPDKSGLPSDRFSAERTGGSVSTLTIQRTQQEDSAVYLCASSPTTSALSTDTQYFGPGTRLTVL.

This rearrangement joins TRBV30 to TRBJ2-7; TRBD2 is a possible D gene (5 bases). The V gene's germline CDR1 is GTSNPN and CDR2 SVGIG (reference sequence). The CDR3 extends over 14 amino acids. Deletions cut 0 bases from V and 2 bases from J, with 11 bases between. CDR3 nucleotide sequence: TGTGCCTGGAGTGTTCCGGGGTTTCCCTACGAGCAGTACTTC. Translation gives CAWSVPGFPYEQYF.

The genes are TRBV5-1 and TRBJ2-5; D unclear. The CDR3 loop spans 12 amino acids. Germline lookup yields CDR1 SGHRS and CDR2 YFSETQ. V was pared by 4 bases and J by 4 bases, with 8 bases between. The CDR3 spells CASSPGGETQYF. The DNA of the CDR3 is TGCGCCAGCAGCCCCGGCGGAGAGACCCAGTACTTC.

The CDR3 DNA is TGTGCCAGCAGTCCAGCGGGGGCTCTTAATGAGCAGTTCTTC. Residues: CASSPAGALNEQFF. The chain couples TRBV27 to TRBJ2-1; 8 positions match TRBD2. Trimming cost V 5 bases and J 7 bases; bases outside gene matches: 7. Looked up from germline, CDR1 is MNHEY and CDR2 is SMNVEV (reference sequence). CDR3 length equals 14 residues.

The DNA for the CDR3 is TGTGCCAGCAGCTTAAACAGGGTACTGGGAGTGGATACGCAGTATTTT. Protein sequence: CASSLNRVLGVDTQYF. This chain joins TRBV13 and TRBJ2-3; D perhaps matches TRBD1 (6 bases). V gave up 2 bases and J gave up 6 bases, with 18 bases separating them. The CDR3 is made up of 16 amino acids. Per the germline V gene, CDR1 is PRHDT and CDR2 is FYEKMQ (reference sequence).

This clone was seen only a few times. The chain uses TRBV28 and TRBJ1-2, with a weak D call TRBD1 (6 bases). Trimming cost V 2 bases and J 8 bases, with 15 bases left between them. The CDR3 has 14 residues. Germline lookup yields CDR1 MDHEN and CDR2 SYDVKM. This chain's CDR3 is CASSLRGTGRGYTF. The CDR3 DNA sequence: TGTGCCAGCAGTTTAAGGGGTACAGGGCGAGGCTACACCTTC.

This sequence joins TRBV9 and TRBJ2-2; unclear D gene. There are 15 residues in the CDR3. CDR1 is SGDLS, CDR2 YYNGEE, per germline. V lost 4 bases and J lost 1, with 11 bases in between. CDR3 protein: CASSSRSGNTGELFF. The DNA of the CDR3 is TGTGCCAGCAGCTCTAGATCCGGGAACACCGGGGAGCTGTTTTTT.

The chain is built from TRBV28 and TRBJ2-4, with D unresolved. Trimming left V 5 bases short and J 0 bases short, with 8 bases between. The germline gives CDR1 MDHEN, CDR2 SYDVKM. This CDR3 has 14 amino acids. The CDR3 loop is CASSAHLAKNIQYF. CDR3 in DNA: TGTGCCAGCAGTGCACACCTAGCCAAAAACATTCAGTACTTC.

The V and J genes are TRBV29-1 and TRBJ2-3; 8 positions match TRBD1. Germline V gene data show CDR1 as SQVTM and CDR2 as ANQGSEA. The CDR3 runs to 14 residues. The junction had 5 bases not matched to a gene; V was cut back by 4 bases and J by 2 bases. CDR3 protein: CSVGTGRFTDTQYF. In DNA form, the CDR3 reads TGCAGCGTTGGGACAGGGAGATTCACAGATACGCAGTATTTT.

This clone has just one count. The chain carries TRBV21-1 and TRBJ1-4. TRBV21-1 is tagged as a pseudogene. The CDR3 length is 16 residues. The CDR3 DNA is TGTGCCAGCAGCAAAGGTAACCGGTCGGCTAATGAAAAACTGTTTTTT. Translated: CASSKGNRSANEKLFF.

The CDR3 spells CSVDRDRDKDWYGYTF. For the CDR3, the DNA is TGCAGCGTTGATCGCGACAGGGATAAGGATTGGTATGGCTACACCTTC. The rearrangement joins TRBV29-1 to TRBJ1-2, with 7 bases fitting TRBD1. Germline lookup yields CDR1 SQVTM and CDR2 ANQGSEA. The V and J ends lost 3 bases and 5 bases, in that order; junction bases with no gene match: 15. The CDR3 extends over 16 amino acids. The full variable domain, with the rest looked up from reference TRBV29-1 and TRBJ1-2, is SAVISQKPSRDICQRGTSLTIQCQVDSQVTMMFWYRQQPGQSLTLIATANQGSEATYESGFVIDKFPISRPNLTFSTLTVSNMSPEDSSIYLCSVDRDRDKDWYGYTFGSGTRLTVV.

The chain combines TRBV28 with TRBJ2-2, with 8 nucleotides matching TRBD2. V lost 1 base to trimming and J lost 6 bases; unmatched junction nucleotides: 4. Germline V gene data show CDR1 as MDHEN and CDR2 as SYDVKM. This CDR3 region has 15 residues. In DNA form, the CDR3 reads TGTGCCAGCAGTTTATTCCGGGGGGGCCCCGGGGAGCTGTTTTTT. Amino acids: CASSLFRGGPGELFF.

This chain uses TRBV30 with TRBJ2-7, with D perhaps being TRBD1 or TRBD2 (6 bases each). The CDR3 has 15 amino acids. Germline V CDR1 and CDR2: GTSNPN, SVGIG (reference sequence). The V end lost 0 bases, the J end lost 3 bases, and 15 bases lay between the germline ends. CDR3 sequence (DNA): TGTGCCTGGAGTGTTCGGGGGCCGCTGGACTACGAGCAGTACTTC. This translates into CAWSVRGPLDYEQYF.

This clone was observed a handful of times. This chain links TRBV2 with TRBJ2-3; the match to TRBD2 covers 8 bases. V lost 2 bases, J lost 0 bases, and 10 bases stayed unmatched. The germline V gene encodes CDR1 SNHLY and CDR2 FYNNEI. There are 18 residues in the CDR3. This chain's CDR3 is CASSESVRASGSTDTQYF. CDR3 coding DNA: TGTGCCAGCAGTGAATCGGTTAGGGCTAGCGGGAGCACAGATACGCAGTATTTT.

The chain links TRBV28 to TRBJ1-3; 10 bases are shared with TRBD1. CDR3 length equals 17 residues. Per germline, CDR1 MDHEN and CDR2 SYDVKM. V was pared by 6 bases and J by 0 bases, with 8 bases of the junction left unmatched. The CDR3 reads CASRGGTGAISGNTIYF. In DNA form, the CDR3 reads TGTGCCAGCAGGGGAGGGACAGGGGCCATCTCTGGAAACACCATATATTTT.